The entry below describes one TCR beta chain. CDR1 and CDR2 (germline): MNHEY, SVGAGI. V lost 7 bases and J lost 0, with 12 bases in between. This CDR3 contains 14 residues. The sample comes from a study of blood T cell repertoires in COVID-19. Study-level background: The United States, Italy and Spain provided the acute and convalescent COVID-19 samples.

This table comes from immunoSEQ multiplex PCR, and its TCRdb copy is limited to in-frame clones, with some not included. The table includes fewer than 250,000 clones, 84% detected once. The TCR sequence derives from a human donor in a cohort sampled during active COVID-19. The specimen sequenced was peripheral blood. The V gene is TRBV6-5, the J gene TRBJ1-1; D perhaps matches TRBD1 (5 bases). CDR3 in DNA: TGTGCCAGCACCATGGACACCTTGAACACTGAAGCTTTCTTT. Protein product: CASTMDTLNTEAFF.